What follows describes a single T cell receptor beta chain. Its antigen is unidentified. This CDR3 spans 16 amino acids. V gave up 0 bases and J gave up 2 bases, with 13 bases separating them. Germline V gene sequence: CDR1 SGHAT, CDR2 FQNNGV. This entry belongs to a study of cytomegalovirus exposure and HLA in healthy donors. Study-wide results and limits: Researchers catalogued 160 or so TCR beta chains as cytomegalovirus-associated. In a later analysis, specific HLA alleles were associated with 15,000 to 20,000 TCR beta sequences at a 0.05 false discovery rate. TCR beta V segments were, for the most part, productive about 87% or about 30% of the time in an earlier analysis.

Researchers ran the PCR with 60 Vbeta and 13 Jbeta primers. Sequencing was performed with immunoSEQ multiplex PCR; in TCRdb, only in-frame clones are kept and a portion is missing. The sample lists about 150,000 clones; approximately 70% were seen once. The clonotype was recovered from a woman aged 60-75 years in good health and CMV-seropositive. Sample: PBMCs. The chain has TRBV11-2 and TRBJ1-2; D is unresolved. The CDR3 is CASSLDLLAVNYGYTF. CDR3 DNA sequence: TGTGCCAGCAGCTTAGATCTTTTGGCAGTCAACTATGGCTACACCTTC. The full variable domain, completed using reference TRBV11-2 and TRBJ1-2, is EAGVAQSPRYKIIEKRQSVAFWCNPISGHATLYWYQQILGQGPKLLIQFQNNGVVDDSQLPKDRFSAERLKGVDSTLKIQPAKLEDSAVYLCASSLDLLAVNYGYTFGSGTRLTVV.